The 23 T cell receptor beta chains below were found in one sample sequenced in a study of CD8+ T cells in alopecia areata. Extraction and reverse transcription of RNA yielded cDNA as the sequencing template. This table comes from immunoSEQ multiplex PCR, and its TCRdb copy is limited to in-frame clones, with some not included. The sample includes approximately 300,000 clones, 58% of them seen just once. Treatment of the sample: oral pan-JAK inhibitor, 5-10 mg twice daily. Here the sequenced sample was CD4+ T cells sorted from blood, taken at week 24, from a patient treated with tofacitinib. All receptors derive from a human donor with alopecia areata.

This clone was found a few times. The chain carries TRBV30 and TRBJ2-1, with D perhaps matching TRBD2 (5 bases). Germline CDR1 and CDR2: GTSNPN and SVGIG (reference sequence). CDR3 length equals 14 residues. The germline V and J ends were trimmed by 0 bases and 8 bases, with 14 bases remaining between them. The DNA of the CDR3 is TGTGCCTGGAGTGTGAGCGGCCTACAATATGAGCAGTTCTTC. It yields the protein CAWSVSGLQYEQFF.

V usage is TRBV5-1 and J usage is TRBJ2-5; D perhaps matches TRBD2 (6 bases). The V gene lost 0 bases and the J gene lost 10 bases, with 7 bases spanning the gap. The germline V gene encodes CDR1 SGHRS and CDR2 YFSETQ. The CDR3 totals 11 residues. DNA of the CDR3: TGCGCCAGCAGCTTGGAGGAGGGCCAGTACTTC. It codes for CASSLEEGQYF.

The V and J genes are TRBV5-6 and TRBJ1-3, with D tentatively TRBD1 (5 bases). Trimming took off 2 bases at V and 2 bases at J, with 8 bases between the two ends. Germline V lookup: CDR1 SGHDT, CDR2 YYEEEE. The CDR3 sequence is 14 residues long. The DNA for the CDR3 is TGTGCCAGCAGCTTCACAGGACCTGGAAACACCATATATTTT. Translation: CASSFTGPGNTIYF.

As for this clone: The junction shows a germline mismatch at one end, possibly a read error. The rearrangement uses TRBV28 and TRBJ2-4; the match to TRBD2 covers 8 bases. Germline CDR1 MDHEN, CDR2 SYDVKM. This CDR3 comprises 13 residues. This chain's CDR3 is CASSRGGGNTQYF. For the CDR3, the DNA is TGTGCCAGCTCGAGGGGCGGGGGGAACACTCAGTACTTC.

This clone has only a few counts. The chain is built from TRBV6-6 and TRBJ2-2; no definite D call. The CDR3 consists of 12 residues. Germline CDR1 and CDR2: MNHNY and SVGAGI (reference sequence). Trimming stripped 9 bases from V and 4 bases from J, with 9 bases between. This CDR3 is CASAVGTGELFF. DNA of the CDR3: TGTGCCAGTGCGGTAGGCACCGGGGAGCTGTTTTTT.

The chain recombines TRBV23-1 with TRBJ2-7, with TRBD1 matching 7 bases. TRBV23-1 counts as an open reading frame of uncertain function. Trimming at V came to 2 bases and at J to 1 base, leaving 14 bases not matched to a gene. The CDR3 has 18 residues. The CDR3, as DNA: TGCGCCAGCAGTCAACCATTAAGGACAGGACGCGAATCCTACGAGCAGTACTTC. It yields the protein CASSQPLRTGRESYEQYF.

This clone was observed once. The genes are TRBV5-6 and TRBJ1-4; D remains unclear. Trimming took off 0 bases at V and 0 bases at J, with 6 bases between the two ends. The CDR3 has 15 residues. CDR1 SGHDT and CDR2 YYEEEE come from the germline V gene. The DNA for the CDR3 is TGTGCCAGCAGCTTGGCCCAAGCAACTAATGAAAAACTGTTTTTT. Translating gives CASSLAQATNEKLFF. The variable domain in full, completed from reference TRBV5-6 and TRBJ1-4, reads DAGVTQSPTHLIKTRGQQVTLRCSPKSGHDTVSWYQQALGQGPQFIFQYYEEEERQRGNFPDRFSGHQFPNYSSELNVNALLLGDSALYLCASSLAQATNEKLFFGSGTQLSVL.

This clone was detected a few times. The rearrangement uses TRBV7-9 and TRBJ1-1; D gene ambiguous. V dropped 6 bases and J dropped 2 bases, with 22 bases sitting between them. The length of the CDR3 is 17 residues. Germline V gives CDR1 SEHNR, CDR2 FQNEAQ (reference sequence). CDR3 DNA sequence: TGTGCCAGCAGTCATATCGGGGTTTTGCGGGAAAACACTGAAGCTTTCTTT. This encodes CASSHIGVLRENTEAFF.

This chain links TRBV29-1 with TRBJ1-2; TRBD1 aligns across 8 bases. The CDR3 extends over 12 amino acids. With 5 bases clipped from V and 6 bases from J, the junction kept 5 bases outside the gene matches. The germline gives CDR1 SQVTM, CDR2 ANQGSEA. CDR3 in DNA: TGCAGCGTTTCGGACAGGGATGATGGCTACACCTTC. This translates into CSVSDRDDGYTF.

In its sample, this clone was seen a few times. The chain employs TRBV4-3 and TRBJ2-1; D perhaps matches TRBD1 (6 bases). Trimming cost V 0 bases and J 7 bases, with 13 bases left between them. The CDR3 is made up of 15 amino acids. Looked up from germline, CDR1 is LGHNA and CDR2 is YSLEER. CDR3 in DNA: TGCGCCAGCAGCCAAGATCTGGACAGCGGAAATGAGCAGTTCTTC. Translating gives CASSQDLDSGNEQFF.

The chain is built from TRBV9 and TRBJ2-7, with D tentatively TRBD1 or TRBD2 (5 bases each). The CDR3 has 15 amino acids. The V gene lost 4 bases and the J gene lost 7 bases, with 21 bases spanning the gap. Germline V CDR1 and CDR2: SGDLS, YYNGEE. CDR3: CASSPLGSLGGEQYF. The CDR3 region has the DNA TGTGCCAGCAGCCCACTGGGGTCCCTTGGGGGAGAGCAGTACTTC.

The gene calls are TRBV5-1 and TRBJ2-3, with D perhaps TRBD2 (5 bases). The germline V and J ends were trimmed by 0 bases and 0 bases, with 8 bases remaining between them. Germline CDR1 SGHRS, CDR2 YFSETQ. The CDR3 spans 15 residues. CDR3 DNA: TGCGCCAGCAGCTTGGAATCGGGGAGCACAGATACGCAGTATTTT. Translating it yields CASSLESGSTDTQYF.

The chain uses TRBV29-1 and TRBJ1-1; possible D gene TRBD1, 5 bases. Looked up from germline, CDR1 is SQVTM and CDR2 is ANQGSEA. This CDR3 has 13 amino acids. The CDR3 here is CTTGVGVLTEAFF. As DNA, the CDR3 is TGCACAACGGGTGTGGGGGTGCTCACTGAAGCTTTCTTT.

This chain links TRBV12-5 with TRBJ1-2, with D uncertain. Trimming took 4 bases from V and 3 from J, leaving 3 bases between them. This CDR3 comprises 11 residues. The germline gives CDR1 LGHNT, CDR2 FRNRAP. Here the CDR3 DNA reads TGTGCTAGTGGTTCGGACTATGGCTACACCTTC. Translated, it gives CASGSDYGYTF. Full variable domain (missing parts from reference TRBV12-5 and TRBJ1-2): DARVTQTPRHKVTEMGQEVTMRCQPILGHNTVFWYRQTMMQGLELLAYFRNRAPLDDSGMPKDRFSAEMPDATLATLKIQPSEPRDSAVYFCASGSDYGYTFGSGTRLTVV.

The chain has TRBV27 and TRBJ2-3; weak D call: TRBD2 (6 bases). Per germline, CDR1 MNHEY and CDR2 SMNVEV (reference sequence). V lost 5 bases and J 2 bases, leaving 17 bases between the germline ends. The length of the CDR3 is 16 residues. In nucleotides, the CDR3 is TGTGCCAGCAGTCCAGGGTACGGGGGATTCACAGATACGCAGTATTTT. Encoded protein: CASSPGYGGFTDTQYF.

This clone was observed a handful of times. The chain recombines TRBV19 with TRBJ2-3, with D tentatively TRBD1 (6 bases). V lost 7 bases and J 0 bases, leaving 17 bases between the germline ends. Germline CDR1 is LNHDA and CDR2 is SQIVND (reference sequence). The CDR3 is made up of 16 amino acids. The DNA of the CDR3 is TGTGCCAGTACCACCAGGGGCGTATTTAGCACAGATACGCAGTATTTT. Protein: CASTTRGVFSTDTQYF.

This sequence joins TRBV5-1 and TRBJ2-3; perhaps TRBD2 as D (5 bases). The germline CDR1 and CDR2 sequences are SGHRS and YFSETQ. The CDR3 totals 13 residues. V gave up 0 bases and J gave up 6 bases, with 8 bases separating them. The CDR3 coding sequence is TGCGCCAGCAGCTTGGCCGGGGAGGATACGCAGTATTTT. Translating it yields CASSLAGEDTQYF.

The CDR3 here is CSARDRNRGTF. The CDR3, as DNA: TGCAGTGCTAGAGATCGAAACAGGGGAACCTTC. The chain couples TRBV20-1 to TRBJ1-2; 7 bases are a match to TRBD1. Germline CDR1 is DFQATT and CDR2 is SNEGSKA (reference sequence). The CDR3 is 11 residues long. V dropped 0 bases and J dropped 14; count of bases not matched to a gene: 6.

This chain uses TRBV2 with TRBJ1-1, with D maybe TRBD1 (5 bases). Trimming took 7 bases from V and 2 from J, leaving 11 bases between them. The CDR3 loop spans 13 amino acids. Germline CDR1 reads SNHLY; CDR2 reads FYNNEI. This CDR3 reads CASTGQKNTEAFF. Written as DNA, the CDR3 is TGTGCCAGCACGGGGCAAAAAAACACTGAAGCTTTCTTT.

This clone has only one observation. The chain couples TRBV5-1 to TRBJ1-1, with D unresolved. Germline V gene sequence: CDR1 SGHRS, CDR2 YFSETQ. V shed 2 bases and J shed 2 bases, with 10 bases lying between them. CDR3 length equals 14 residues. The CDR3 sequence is CASSLGRDNTEAFF. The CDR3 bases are TGCGCCAGCAGCTTAGGACGAGATAACACTGAAGCTTTCTTT.

The CDR3 DNA sequence: TGTGCCAGCAGTGACCGGCGGGGGGGAGAGACCCAGTACTTC. This sequence encodes CASSDRRGGETQYF. The V and J genes are TRBV2 and TRBJ2-5, with TRBD2 identical over 9 bases. CDR1 SNHLY and CDR2 FYNNEI come from the germline V gene. J lost 4 bases, V lost 3 bases, and 3 bases had no gene match. This CDR3 has 14 amino acids.

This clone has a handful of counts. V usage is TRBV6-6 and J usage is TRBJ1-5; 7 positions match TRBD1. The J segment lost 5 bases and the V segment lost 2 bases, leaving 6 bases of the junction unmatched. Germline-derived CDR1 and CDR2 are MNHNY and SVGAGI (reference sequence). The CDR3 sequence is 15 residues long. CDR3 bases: TGTGCCAGCAGTTACCCCCGGGACAGCGATCAGCCCCAGCATTTT. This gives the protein CASSYPRDSDQPQHF.

In DNA form, the CDR3 reads TGTGCCAGCAGTCCACCGGGACAGAGTCCACCGAGGGGCAATCAGCCCCAGCATTTT. Protein: CASSPPGQSPPRGNQPQHF. The chain carries TRBV2 and TRBJ1-5; 7 bases match TRBD1. The trim removed 5 bases at V and 2 bases at J, leaving 18 bases unmatched. The CDR3 totals 19 residues. Per the germline V gene, CDR1 is SNHLY and CDR2 is FYNNEI.